Sequencing of this T cell receptor beta chain was carried out in a study of OX40 agonist ivuxolimab in advanced cancers. Study summary: Patients took ivuxolimab, an agonistic anti-OX40 (CD134) antibody. At doses from 0.01 to 10 mg/kg, patients were given intravenous ivuxolimab every 2 weeks. Partial responses occurred in three patients (one hepatocellular carcinoma, two cutaneous melanoma).

This clone was detected a few times. Assay: immunoSEQ multiplex PCR; the TCRdb copy retains only in-frame clones and omits some. This sample has 60,000 to 70,000 clones, with more than 80% found just once. At baseline, cycle 4 day 1, and cycle 7 day 1, blood was sampled. CDR1 SGHNT and CDR2 YYREEE come from the germline V gene (reference sequence). Unmatched junction bases numbered 6, after V lost 4 bases and J lost 4 bases. The CDR3 loop spans 15 amino acids. This receptor was taken from an adult with an advanced solid tumor such as melanoma, head and neck, liver or kidney cancer. This rearrangement joins TRBV5-4 to TRBJ1-4; 8 positions match TRBD1. The source was CD4+ or CD8+ T cells sorted from blood, collected in a trial of the OX40 agonist ivuxolimab. CDR3 in DNA: TGTGCCAGCAGCCCAGGACAGGGTAATAATGAAAAACTGTTTTTT. It codes for CASSPGQGNNEKLFF.